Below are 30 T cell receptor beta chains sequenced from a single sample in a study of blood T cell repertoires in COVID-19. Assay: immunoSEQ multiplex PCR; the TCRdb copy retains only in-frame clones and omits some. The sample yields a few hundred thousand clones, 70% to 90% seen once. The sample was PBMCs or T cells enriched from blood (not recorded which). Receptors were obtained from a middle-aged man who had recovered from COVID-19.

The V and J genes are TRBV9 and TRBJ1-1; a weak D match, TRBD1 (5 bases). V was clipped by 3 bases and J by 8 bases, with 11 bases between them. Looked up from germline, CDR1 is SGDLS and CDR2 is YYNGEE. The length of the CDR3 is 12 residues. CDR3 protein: CASSATGLEAFF. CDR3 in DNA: TGTGCCAGCAGCGCTACAGGCCTAGAAGCTTTCTTT.

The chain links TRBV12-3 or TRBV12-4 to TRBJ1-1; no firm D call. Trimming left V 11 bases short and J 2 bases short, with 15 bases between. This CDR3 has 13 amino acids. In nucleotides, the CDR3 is TGTGCCCGTCAGAAAGAGGGAAACACTGAAGCTTTCTTT. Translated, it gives CARQKEGNTEAFF.

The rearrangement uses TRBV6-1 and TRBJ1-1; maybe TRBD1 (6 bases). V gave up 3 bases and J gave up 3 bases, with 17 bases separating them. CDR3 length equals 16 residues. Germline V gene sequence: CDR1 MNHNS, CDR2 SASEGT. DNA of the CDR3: TGTGCCAGCAGTGACAGGGGTCGAGGTGGTCACACTGAAGCTTTCTTT. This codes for CASSDRGRGGHTEAFF.

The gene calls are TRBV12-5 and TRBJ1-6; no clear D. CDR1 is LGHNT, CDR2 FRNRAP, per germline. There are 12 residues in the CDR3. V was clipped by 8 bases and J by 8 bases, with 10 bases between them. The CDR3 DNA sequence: TGTGCTAGTATGAAGGAGGATTCACCCCTCCACTTT. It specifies CASMKEDSPLHF.

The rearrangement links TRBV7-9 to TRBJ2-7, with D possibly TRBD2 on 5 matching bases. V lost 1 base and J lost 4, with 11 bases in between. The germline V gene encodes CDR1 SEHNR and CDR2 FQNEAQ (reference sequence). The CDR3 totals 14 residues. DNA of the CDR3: TGTGCCAGCAGCTTAGAGGTCCCGGGGTACGAGCAGTACTTC. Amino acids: CASSLEVPGYEQYF.

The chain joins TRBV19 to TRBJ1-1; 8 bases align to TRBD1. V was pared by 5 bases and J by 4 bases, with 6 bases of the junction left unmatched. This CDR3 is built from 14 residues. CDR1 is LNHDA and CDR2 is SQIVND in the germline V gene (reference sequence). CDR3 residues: CASSYSTGGTEAFF. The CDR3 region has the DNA TGTGCCAGTAGTTACTCTACAGGGGGCACTGAAGCTTTCTTT. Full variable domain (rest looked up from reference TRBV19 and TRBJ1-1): DGGITQSPKYLFRKEGQNVTLSCEQNLNHDAMYWYRQDPGQGLRLIYYSQIVNDFQKGDIAEGYSVSREKKESFPLTVTSAQKNPTAFYLCASSYSTGGTEAFFGQGTRLTVV.

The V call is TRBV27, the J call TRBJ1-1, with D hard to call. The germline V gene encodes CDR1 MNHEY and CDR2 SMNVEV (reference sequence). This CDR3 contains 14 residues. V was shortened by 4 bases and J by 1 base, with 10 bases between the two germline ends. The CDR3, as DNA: TGTGCCAGCAGTTACAACAGCAAGAACACTGAAGCTTTCTTT. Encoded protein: CASSYNSKNTEAFF.

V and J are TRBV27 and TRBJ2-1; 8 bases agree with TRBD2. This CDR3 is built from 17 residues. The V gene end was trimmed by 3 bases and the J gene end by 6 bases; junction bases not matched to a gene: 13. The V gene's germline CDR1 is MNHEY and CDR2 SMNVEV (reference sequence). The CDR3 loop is CASSFLAGKHQGNEQFF. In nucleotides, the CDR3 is TGTGCCAGCAGTTTTTTAGCGGGAAAACACCAGGGCAATGAGCAGTTCTTC.

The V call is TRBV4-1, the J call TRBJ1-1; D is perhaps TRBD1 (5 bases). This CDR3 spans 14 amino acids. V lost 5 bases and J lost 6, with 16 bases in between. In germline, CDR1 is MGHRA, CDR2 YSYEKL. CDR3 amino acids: CASSKRGEEAEAFF. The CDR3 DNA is TGCGCCAGCAGCAAGCGGGGGGAGGAAGCTGAAGCTTTCTTT.

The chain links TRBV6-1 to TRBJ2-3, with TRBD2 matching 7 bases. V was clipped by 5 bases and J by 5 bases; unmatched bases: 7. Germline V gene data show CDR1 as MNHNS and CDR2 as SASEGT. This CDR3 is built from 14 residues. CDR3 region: CASSSGIKGDTQYF. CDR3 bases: TGTGCCAGCAGTAGCGGGATCAAGGGAGATACGCAGTATTTT.

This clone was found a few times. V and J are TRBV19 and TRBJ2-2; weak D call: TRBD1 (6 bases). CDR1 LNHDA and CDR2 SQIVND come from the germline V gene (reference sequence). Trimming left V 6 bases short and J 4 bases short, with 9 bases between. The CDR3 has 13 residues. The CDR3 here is CASRNRVTGELFF. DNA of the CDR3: TGTGCCAGTAGGAACAGGGTCACCGGGGAGCTGTTTTTT.

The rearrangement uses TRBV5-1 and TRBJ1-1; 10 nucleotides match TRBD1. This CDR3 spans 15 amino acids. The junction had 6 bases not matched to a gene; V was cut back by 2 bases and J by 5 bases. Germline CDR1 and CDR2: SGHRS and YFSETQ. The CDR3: CASSFGRGQGTEAFF. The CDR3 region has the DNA TGCGCCAGCAGCTTTGGAAGGGGACAGGGGACTGAAGCTTTCTTT.

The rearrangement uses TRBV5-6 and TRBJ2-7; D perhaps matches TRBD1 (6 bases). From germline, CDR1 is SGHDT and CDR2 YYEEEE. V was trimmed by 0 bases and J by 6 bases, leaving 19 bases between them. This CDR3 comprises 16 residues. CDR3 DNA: TGTGCCAGCAGCTTGGAACGTCAGGGGAATAGAGGCGAGCAGTACTTC. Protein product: CASSLERQGNRGEQYF. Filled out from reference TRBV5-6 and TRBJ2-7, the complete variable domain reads DAGVTQSPTHLIKTRGQQVTLRCSPKSGHDTVSWYQQALGQGPQFIFQYYEEEERQRGNFPDRFSGHQFPNYSSELNVNALLLGDSALYLCASSLERQGNRGEQYFGPGTRLTVT.

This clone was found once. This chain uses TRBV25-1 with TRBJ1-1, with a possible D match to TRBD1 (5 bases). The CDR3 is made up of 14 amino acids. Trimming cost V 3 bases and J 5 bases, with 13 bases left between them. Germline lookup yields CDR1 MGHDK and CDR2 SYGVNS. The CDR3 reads CASSEEGFGTEAFF. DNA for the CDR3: TGTGCCAGCAGTGAGGAGGGGTTCGGGACTGAAGCTTTCTTT.

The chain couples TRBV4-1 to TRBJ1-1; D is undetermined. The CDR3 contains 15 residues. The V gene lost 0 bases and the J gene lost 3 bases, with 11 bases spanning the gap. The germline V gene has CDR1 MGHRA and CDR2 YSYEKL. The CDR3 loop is CASSQDWRGDTEAFF. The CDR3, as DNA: TGCGCCAGCAGCCAAGATTGGCGGGGAGACACTGAAGCTTTCTTT.

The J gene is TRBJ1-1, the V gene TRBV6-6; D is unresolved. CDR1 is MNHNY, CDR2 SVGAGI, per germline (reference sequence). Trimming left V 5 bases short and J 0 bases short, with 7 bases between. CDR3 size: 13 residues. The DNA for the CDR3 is TGTGCCAGCAGTCCGTATTTGAACACTGAAGCTTTCTTT. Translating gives CASSPYLNTEAFF.

In DNA form, the CDR3 reads TGCAGCGTTGTCCTTGGGGAGGGTGGCTACACCTTC. Encoded protein: CSVVLGEGGYTF. The V gene is TRBV29-1, the J gene TRBJ1-2; D is unclear. V was cut by 4 bases and J by 7 bases, with 13 bases left in between. Germline V gives CDR1 SQVTM, CDR2 ANQGSEA. The CDR3 contains 12 residues. The complete variable domain, with remaining parts taken from reference TRBV29-1 and TRBJ1-2, reads SAVISQKPSRDICQRGTSLTIQCQVDSQVTMMFWYRQQPGQSLTLIATANQGSEATYESGFVIDKFPISRPNLTFSTLTVSNMSPEDSSIYLCSVVLGEGGYTFGSGTRLTVV.

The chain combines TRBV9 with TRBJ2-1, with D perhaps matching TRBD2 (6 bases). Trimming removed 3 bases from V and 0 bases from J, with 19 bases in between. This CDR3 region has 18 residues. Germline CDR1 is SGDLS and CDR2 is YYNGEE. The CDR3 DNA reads TGTGCCAGCAGCGCGACGGGACTTATGTTTTTCTCCTACAATGAGCAGTTCTTC. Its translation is CASSATGLMFFSYNEQFF.

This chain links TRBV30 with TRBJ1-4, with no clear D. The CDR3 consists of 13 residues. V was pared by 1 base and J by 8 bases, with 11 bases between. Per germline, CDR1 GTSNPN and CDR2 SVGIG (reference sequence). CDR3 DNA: TGTGCCTGGAGTGCGGGGTTTGGGGAAAAACTGTTTTTT. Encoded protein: CAWSAGFGEKLFF.

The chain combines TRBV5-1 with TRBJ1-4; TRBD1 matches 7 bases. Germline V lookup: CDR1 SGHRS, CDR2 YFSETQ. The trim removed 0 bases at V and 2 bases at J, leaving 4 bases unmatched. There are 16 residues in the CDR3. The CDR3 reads CASSLGLQGTNEKLFF. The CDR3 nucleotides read TGCGCCAGCAGCTTGGGATTACAGGGGACTAATGAAAAACTGTTTTTT.

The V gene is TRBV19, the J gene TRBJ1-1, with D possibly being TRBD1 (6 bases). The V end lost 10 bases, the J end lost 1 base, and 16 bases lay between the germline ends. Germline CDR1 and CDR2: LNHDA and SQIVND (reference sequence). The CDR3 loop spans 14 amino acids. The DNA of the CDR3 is TGTGCCATTTATTCGGGACATTCGAACACTGAAGCTTTCTTT. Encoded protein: CAIYSGHSNTEAFF.

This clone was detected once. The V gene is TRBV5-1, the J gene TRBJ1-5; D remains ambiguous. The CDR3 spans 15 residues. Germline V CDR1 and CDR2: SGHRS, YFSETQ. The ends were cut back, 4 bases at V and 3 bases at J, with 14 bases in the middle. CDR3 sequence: CASSDSPGINQPQHF. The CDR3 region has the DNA TGCGCCAGCAGCGACTCCCCTGGAATCAATCAGCCCCAGCATTTT.

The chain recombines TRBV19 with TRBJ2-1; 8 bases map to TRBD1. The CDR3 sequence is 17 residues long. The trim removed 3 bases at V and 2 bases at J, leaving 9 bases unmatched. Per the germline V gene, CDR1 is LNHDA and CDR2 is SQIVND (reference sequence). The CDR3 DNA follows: TGTGCCAGTAGTATCCCACACTACAGGGGGGCCTACAATGAGCAGTTCTTC. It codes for CASSIPHYRGAYNEQFF.

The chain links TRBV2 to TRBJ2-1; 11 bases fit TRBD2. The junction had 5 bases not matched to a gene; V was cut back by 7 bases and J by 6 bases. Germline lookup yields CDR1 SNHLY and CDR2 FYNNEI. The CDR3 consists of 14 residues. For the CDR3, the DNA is TGTGCCAGCAAGAGACTAGCGGGATTCAATGAGCAGTTCTTC. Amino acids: CASKRLAGFNEQFF. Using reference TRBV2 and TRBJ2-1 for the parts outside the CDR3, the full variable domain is EPEVTQTPSHQVTQMGQEVILRCVPISNHLYFYWYRQILGQKVEFLVSFYNNEISEKSEIFDDQFSVERPDGSNFTLKIRSTKLEDSAMYFCASKRLAGFNEQFFGPGTRLTVL.

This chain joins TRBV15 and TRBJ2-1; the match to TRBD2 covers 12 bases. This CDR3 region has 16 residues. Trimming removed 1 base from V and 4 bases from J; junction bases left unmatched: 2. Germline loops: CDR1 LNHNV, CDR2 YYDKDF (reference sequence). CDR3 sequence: CATSRGGLAGYNEQFF. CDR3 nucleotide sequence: TGTGCCACCAGCAGAGGTGGACTAGCGGGATACAATGAGCAGTTCTTC. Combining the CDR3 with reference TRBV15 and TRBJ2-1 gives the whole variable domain DAMVIQNPRYQVTQFGKPVTLSCSQTLNHNVMYWYQQKSSQAPKLLFHYYDKDFNNEADTPDNFQSRRPNTSFCFLDIRSPGLGDTAMYLCATSRGGLAGYNEQFFGPGTRLTVL.

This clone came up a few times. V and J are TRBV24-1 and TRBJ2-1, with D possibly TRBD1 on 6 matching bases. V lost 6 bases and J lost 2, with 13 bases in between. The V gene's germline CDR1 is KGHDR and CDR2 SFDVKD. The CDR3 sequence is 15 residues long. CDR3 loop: CATSPSWGPYNEQFF. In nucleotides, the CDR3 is TGTGCCACCAGTCCGTCATGGGGGCCCTACAATGAGCAGTTCTTC.

CDR3 sequence reads: CSVARDSNTGELFF. CDR3 nucleotides: TGCAGCGTCGCCCGGGACAGCAACACCGGGGAGCTGTTTTTT. The gene calls are TRBV29-1 and TRBJ2-2; 7 bases line up with TRBD1. J was trimmed by 2 bases and V by 6 bases; bases with no gene match: 6. The germline V gene has CDR1 SQVTM and CDR2 ANQGSEA. CDR3 length: 14 amino acids.

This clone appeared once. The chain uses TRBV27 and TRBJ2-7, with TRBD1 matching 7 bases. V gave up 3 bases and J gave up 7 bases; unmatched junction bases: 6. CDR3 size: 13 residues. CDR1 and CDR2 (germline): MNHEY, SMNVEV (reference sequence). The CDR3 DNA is TGTGCCAGCAGTTTGGGACAGCGCTTTGAGCAGTACTTC. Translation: CASSLGQRFEQYF.

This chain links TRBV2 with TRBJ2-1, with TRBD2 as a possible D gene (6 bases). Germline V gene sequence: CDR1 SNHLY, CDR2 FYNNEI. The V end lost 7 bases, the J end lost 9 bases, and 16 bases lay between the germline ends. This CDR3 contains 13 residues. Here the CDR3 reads CASNQDGRGEQFF. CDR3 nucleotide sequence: TGTGCCAGCAATCAGGACGGGCGGGGTGAGCAGTTCTTC.

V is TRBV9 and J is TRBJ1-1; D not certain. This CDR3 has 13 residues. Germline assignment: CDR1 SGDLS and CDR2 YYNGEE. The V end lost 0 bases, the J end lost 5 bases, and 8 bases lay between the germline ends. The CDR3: CASSVGFRTEAFF. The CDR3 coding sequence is TGTGCCAGCAGCGTAGGATTCAGGACTGAAGCTTTCTTT. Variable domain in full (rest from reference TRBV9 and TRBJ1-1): DSGVTQTPKHLITATGQRVTLRCSPRSGDLSVYWYQQSLDQGLQFLIQYYNGEERAKGNILERFSAQQFPDLHSELNLSSLELGDSALYFCASSVGFRTEAFFGQGTRLTVV.